In this sample, the clone carrying this T cell receptor beta chain turned up many times. Its target is not known. The CDR3 runs to 12 residues. V lost 3 bases and J 5 bases, leaving 6 bases between the germline ends. The sample originates from a study of blood T cells in healthy people across ages. Study-level points and caveats: Estimated diversity that came from one million T cells was considered an underestimate.

A sample-barcoded 5' primer and a J-beta primer mix were used in a second PCR of roughly 6 to 11 cycles. TCRdb passed the 5' RACE reads through MiXCR, listing each CDR3 protein once. The sample yields roughly 1.5 million distinct CDR3 sequences, 35% to 45% seen once. This chain uses TRBV12-3 or TRBV12-4 with TRBJ2-3, with no clear D. Sequencing input: blood. The sequence derives from a woman younger than 30 in good health. As DNA, the CDR3 is TGTGCCAGCAGTTTTGTACGAGATACGCAGTATTTT. The encoded protein is CASSFVRDTQYF.